Below, 17 T cell receptor beta chains from the same sample are listed, as sequenced in a study of tumor-infiltrating lymphocytes in primary liver carcinoma. Extraction also yielded germline DNA, while blood RNA was obtained from unsorted whole blood. Synthesis of TCR beta cDNA was carried out from 450 to 500 ng total RNA with a constant-region primer. Three nested multiplex PCR rounds, a slightly modified ARM-PCR, produced the libraries for TCR beta. A C-beta reverse primer and TRBV1-TRBV30 forward primers served in each of the first two PCR rounds, at roughly 10 cycles apiece. Each CDR3 protein is one row after TCRdb ran MiXCR on the multiplex PCR reads. The data show almost 200,000 distinct CDR3 sequences, with approximately 64% seen just once and about 7.1% held by the top ten. The sample was peripheral blood. The origin of the receptors is an older woman with primary liver carcinoma and hepatitis B virus infection.

A word on this clonotype: A junction end diverges from the germline sequence, so it may reflect a read error. J is TRBJ2-1 and V is TRBV11-3; D might be TRBD2 (5 bases). The length of the CDR3 is 17 residues. Per the germline V gene, CDR1 is SGHNT and CDR2 is YENEEA. The chain's CDR3 is CVSSLGFGGFSYNKQFF. The DNA for the CDR3 is TGTGTCAGCAGCTTAGGGTTCGGCGGGTTTTCCTACAATAAGCAGTTCTTC.

Worth noting for this clonotype: One end of the junction does not line up with germline, which may come from a read error. This rearrangement joins TRBV6-1 to TRBJ2-7, with D hard to call. Germline CDR1 MNHNS, CDR2 SASEGT. CDR3 length: 14 amino acids. The CDR3 coding sequence is TGTGCCAGCAGTGAAGTCAGGATTCGGTACGAGAAGTACTTT. It is translated as CASSEVRIRYEKYF.

About this clonotype itself: Mismatch with germline at one junction end may stem from a read error. The rearrangement uses TRBV4-1 and TRBJ2-5; D is perhaps TRBD1 (6 bases). This CDR3 comprises 16 residues. CDR1 is MGHRA and CDR2 is YSYEKL in the germline V gene. Here the CDR3 reads CASSQVRRGSQETQYF. DNA for the CDR3: TGCGCCAGCAGTCAAGTACGCAGGGGAAGTCAAGAGACCCAGTACTTC.

In its sample, this clonotype is medium-sized. V and J are TRBV29-1 and TRBJ2-1; D perhaps matches TRBD2 (6 bases). With 6 bases removed from V and 9 bases from J, the gap between germline ends came to 9 bases. Germline V gene sequence: CDR1 SQVTM, CDR2 ANQGSEA. The CDR3 loop spans 10 amino acids. CDR3 amino acids: CSVGDFEQFF. CDR3 coding DNA: TGCAGCGTGGGGGACTTTGAGCAGTTCTTC.

Comments on this clonotype: This could be a read error, since a much larger clone is one nucleotide away. V gene TRBV7-9 combines with J gene TRBJ1-5; D unresolved. The CDR3 contains 14 residues. Trimming removed 5 bases at V and 0 bases at J, with 8 bases between. CDR1 and CDR2 (germline): SEHNR, FQNEAQ (reference sequence). The CDR3 nucleotides are TGTGCCAGCAGCCGGGAAGATAGCAATCAGCCCCAGCATTTT. It codes for CASSREDSNQPQHF.

A note on this clonotype: Mismatch with germline at one junction end may stem from a read error. The chain has TRBV11-2 and TRBJ2-5; a weak D match, TRBD1 (6 bases). CDR1 is SGHAT, CDR2 FQNNGV, per germline. The CDR3 sequence is 15 residues long. CDR3 protein: CATSLGLTGWETQYF. CDR3 nucleotide sequence: TGTGCCACCAGCTTAGGTCTAACAGGGTGGGAGACCCAGTACTTC.

About this clonotype: This likely comes from a read error, as the CDR3 has no conserved phenylalanine or tryptophan at its end. This chain connects TRBV11-2 to TRBJ1-2, with a weak D call TRBD1 (6 bases). CDR1 and CDR2 from the germline V gene are SGHAT and FQNNGV. CDR3 size: 13 residues. The DNA for the CDR3 is TGTGCCAGTAGCTTAGATCAGGGGACAACCTACACCATC. Translating it yields CASSLDQGTTYTI.

In the case of this clonotype: This CDR3 is missing its conserved last phenylalanine or tryptophan, likely due to a read error. The chain couples TRBV11-2 to TRBJ2-7; D is unresolved. V lost 5 bases and J lost 4, with 15 bases in between. The CDR3 covers 14 residues. Looked up from germline, CDR1 is SGHAT and CDR2 is FQNNGV. CDR3 DNA: TGTGCCAGCAGCCTACTGGGATTCACTTACGAGCAGTACCTC. As protein: CASSLLGFTYEQYL.

The sample holds a few counts of this clonotype. This rearrangement joins TRBV5-1 to TRBJ2-1, with D perhaps TRBD2 (5 bases). V was cut by 0 bases and J by 2 bases, with 12 bases left in between. Germline CDR1 is SGHRS and CDR2 is YFSETQ. The CDR3 covers 16 residues. The chain's CDR3 is CASSLVTGITYNEQFF. CDR3 sequence (DNA): TGCGCCAGCAGCTTGGTCACCGGGATTACCTACAATGAGCAGTTCTTC. Together with reference TRBV5-1 and TRBJ2-1, the CDR3 gives the full variable domain: KAGVTQTPRYLIKTRGQQVTLSCSPISGHRSVSWYQQTPGQGLQFLFEYFSETQRNKGNFPGRFSGRQFSNSRSEMNVSTLELGDSALYLCASSLVTGITYNEQFFGPGTRLTVL.

A note on this clonotype: At one end, the junction sequence differs from germline, possibly due to a read error. The V call is TRBV4-1, the J call TRBJ1-5; D gene ambiguous. CDR1 is MGHRA, CDR2 YSYEKL, per germline. The CDR3 contains 15 residues. The CDR3 protein is CASSPIHGRNQAQHF. CDR3 bases: TGCGCCAGCAGCCCAATACACGGACGGAATCAGGCCCAGCATTTT.

The chain recombines TRBV28 with TRBJ2-7; possible D gene TRBD2, 5 bases. CDR1 is MDHEN and CDR2 is SYDVKM in the germline V gene. The CDR3 loop spans 15 amino acids. Deletions cut 8 bases from V and 3 bases from J, with 20 bases between. The CDR3 sequence is CASQEPVGRNYEQYF. In DNA form, the CDR3 reads TGTGCCAGCCAAGAGCCGGTAGGGAGAAACTACGAGCAGTACTTC.

In this sample, this clonotype turned up once. The chain joins TRBV11-2 to TRBJ2-1; D gene unclear. The CDR3 spans 13 residues. V was pared by 8 bases and J by 3 bases, with 11 bases between. CDR1 is SGHAT and CDR2 is FQNNGV in the germline V gene. Here the CDR3 reads CASEAVSYNEQFF. DNA for the CDR3: TGTGCCAGCGAGGCAGTGAGCTACAATGAGCAGTTCTTC.

V and J are TRBV28 and TRBJ1-6, with D perhaps TRBD1 (6 bases). Trimming took 6 bases from V and 10 from J, leaving 16 bases between them. The CDR3 length is 14 residues. Germline values: CDR1 MDHEN, CDR2 SYDVKM. CDR3 amino acids: CASSLRQAESPLHF. The CDR3 DNA follows: TGTGCCAGCAGCTTACGACAGGCCGAGTCACCCCTCCACTTT.

The gene calls are TRBV11-2 and TRBJ1-6; weak D call: TRBD1 (6 bases). V was pared by 0 bases and J by 9 bases, with 15 bases between. CDR1 SGHAT and CDR2 FQNNGV come from the germline V gene. CDR3 length: 16 residues. The CDR3 sequence is CASSLEWGPNSSPLHF. In DNA form, the CDR3 reads TGTGCCAGCAGCTTAGAGTGGGGGCCGAATAGTTCACCCCTCCACTTT.

With regard to this clonotype: This clone may be a read error of a much larger clone one base away. The chain carries TRBV7-8 and TRBJ2-5; TRBD2 matches at 9 bases. There are 15 residues in the CDR3. Germline V gene lookup returns CDR1 SGHVS and CDR2 FQNEAQ. CDR3 residues: CANSLDRAGGETQYF. The CDR3 region has the DNA TGTGCCAACAGCTTAGACAGAGCGGGAGGAGAGACCCAGTACTTC.

Only one count was recorded for this clonotype. This clone may be a read error of a much larger clone one base away. The V and J genes are TRBV29-1 and TRBJ2-3; D possibly corresponds to TRBD2 (5 bases). The germline gives CDR1 SQVTM, CDR2 ANQGSEA. There are 12 residues in the CDR3. Trimming left V 0 bases short and J 9 bases short, with 10 bases between. The CDR3, as DNA: TGCAGCGTTGAAGATGGAGGAGAGACGCAGTATTTT. The encoded protein is CSVEDGGETQYF.

Concerning this clonotype: A junction boundary mismatches the germline segment, possibly from a read error. V and J are TRBV11-2 and TRBJ2-4, with 10 nucleotides matching TRBD2. Germline values: CDR1 SGHAT, CDR2 FQNNGV. CDR3 length: 14 residues. The CDR3 DNA follows: TGTGCCAGCACCCGACCAGCGGGAGGGAACATTCCGTACTTC. Protein sequence: CASTRPAGGNIPYF.